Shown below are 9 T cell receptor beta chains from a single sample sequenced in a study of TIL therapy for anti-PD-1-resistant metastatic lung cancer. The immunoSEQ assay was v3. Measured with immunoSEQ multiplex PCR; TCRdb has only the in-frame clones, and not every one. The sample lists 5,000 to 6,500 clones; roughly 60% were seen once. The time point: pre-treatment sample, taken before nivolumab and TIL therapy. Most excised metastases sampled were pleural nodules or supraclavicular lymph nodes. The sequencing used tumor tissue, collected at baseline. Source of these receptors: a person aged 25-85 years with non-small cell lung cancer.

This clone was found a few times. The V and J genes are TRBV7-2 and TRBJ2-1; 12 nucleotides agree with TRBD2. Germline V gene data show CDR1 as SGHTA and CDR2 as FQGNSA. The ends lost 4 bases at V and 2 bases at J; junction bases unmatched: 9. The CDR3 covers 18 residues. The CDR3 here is CASSSQPRTSGAYNEQFF. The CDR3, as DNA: TGTGCCAGCAGCTCACAGCCTCGGACTAGCGGGGCCTACAATGAGCAGTTCTTC.

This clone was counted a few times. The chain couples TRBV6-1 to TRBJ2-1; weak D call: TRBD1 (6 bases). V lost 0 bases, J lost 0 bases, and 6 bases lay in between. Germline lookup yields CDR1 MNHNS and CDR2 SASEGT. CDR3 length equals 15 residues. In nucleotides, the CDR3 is TGTGCCAGCAGTGAAGCAGGGGGCTCCTACAATGAGCAGTTCTTC. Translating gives CASSEAGGSYNEQFF.

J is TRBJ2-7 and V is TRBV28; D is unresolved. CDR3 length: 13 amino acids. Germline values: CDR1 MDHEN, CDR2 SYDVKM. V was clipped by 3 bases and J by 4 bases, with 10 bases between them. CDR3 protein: CASSFWEGYEQYF. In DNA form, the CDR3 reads TGTGCCAGCAGTTTTTGGGAAGGGTACGAGCAGTACTTC.

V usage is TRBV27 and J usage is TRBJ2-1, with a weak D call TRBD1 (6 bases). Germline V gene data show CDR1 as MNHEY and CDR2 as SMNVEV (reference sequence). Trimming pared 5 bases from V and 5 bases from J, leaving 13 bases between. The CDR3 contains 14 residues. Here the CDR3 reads CASSLRDTHNEQFF. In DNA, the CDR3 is TGTGCCAGCAGTCTGAGGGACACCCACAATGAGCAGTTCTTC.

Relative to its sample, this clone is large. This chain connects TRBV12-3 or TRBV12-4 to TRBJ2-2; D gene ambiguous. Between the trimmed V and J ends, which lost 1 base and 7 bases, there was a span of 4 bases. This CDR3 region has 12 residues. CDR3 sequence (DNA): TGTGCCAGCAGTTTAGTGAGCGGGGAGCTGTTTTTT. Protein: CASSLVSGELFF.

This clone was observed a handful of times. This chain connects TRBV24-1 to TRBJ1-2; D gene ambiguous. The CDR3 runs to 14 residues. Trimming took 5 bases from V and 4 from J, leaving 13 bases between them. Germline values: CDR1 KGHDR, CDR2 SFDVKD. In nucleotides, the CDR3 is TGTGCCACCAGTGCTGGAAGGGCTGGCTATGGCTACACCTTC. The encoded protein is CATSAGRAGYGYTF.

CDR3 residues: CASSYSRTGDSYEQYF. The DNA for the CDR3 is TGTGCCAGCAGTTACTCGAGGACAGGGGACTCCTACGAGCAGTACTTC. The V and J genes are TRBV6-5 and TRBJ2-7; 9 nucleotides align to TRBD1. The CDR3 has 16 residues. Losses at the gene ends were 0 bases for V and 0 bases for J; bases not matched to a gene: 3. In germline, CDR1 is MNHEY, CDR2 SVGAGI.

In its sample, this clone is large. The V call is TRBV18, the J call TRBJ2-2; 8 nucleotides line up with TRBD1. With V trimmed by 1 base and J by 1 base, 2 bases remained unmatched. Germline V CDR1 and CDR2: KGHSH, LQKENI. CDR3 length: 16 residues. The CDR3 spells CASSPRGTGNTGELFF. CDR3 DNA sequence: TGTGCCAGCTCACCACGAGGGACAGGGAACACCGGGGAGCTGTTTTTT.

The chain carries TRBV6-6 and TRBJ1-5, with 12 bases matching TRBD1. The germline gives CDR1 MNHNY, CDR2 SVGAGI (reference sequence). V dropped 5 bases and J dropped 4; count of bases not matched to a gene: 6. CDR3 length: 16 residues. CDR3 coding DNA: TGTGCCAGCAGTCCCGGGACAGGGGGCGGGAATCAGCCCCAGCATTTT. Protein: CASSPGTGGGNQPQHF.